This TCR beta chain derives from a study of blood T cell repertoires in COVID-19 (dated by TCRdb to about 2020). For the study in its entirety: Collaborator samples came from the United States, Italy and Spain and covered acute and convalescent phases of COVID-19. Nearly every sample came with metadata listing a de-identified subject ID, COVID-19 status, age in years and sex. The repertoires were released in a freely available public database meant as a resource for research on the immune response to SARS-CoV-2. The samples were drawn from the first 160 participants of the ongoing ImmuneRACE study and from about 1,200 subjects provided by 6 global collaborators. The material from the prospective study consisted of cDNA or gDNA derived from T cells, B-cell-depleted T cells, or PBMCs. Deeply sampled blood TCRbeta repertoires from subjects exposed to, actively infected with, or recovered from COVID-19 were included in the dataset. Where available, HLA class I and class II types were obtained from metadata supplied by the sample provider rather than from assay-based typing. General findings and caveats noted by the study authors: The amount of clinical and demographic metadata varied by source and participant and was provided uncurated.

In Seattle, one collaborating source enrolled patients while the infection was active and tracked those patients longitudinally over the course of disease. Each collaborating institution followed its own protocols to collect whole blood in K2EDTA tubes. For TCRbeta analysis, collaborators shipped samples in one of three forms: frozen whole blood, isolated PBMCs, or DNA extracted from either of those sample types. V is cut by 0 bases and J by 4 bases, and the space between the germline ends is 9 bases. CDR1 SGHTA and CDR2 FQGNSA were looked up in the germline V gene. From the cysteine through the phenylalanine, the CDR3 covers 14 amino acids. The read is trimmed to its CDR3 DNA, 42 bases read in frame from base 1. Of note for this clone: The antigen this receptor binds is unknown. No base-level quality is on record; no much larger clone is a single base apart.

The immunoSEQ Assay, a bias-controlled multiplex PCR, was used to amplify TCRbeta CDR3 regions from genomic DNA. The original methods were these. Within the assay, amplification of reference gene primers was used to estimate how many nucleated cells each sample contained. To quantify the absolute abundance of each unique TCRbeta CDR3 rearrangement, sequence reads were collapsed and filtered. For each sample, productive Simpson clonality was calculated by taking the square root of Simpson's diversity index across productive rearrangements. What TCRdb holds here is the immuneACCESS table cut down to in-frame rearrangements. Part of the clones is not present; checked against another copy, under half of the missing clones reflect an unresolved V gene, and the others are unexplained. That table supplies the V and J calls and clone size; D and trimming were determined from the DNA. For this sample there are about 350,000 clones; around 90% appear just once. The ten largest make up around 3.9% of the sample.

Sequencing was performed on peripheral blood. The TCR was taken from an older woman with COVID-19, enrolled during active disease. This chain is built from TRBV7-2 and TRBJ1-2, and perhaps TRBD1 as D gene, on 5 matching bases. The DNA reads TGTGCCAGCAGCTTAGCAGGGGCTGGCTATGGCTACACCTTC. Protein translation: CASSLAGAGYGYTF.